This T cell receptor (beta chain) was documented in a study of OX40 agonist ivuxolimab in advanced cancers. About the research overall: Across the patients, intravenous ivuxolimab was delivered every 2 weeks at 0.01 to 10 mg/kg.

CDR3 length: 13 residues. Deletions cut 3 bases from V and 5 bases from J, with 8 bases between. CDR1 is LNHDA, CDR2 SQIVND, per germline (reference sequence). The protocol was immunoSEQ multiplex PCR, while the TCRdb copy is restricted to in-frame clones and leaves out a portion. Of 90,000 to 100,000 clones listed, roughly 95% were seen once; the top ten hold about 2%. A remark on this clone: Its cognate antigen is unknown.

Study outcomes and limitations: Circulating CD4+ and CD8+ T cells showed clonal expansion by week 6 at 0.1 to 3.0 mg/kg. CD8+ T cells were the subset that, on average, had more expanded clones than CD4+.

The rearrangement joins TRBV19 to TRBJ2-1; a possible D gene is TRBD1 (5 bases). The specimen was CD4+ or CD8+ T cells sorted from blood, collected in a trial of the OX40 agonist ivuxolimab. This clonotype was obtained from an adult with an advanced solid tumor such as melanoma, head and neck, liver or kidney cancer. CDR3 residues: CASSIDSNNEQFF. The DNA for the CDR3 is TGTGCCAGTAGTATTGACAGCAACAATGAGCAGTTCTTC. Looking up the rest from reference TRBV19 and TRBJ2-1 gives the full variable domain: DGGITQSPKYLFRKEGQNVTLSCEQNLNHDAMYWYRQDPGQGLRLIYYSQIVNDFQKGDIAEGYSVSREKKESFPLTVTSAQKNPTAFYLCASSIDSNNEQFFGPGTRLTVL.